The present TCR beta chain was sequenced within a study of liver allograft versus peripheral blood T cells. Across the whole study: Graft-liver T cell receptor repertoires were compared against recipient peripheral blood repertoires.

The sample holds a few counts of this clonotype. Each CDR3 protein is one row after TCRdb ran MiXCR on the reads. Of about 8,400 distinct CDR3 sequences in the sample, 17% were seen once. The CDR3 has 14 residues. Trimming left V 6 bases short and J 5 bases short, with 19 bases between. Germline CDR1 reads DFQATT; CDR2 reads SNEGSKA (reference sequence). The chain employs TRBV20-1 and TRBJ2-5; D tentatively fits TRBD1 or TRBD2 (5 bases each). The clonotype was recovered from a human patient who had a liver transplant. Some T cells may have originated in the graft donor. CDR3 sequence reads: CSAWGLESAETQYF. The DNA for the CDR3 is TGCAGTGCCTGGGGGTTGGAGAGTGCGGAGACCCAGTACTTC.